This T cell receptor (beta chain) was captured by sequencing in a study of shared clonotypes between healthy human individuals. Replicate PCRs run on sorted subsets employed around 200 ng DNA, around 31,000 T cell genomes. The method was immunoSEQ multiplex PCR; TCRdb's version includes in-frame clones alone and lacks a portion of them. The sample yields a few million clones, roughly 95% seen once. Trimming took off 1 base at V and 5 bases at J, with 8 bases between the two ends. The germline gives CDR1 SEHNR, CDR2 FQNEAQ (reference sequence). CDR3 length equals 14 residues. Findings of the study overall: The sharing of approximately 4.6% of naive CD4 clonotypes was seen across several donors.

For this clone: What it binds is unknown. This specimen includes other DNA sequences encoding the same CDR3.

CD45RO-negative, CCR7-selected cells formed the naive CD8 fraction, which excluded terminally differentiated effector memory CD45RA+ cells. Healthy and HIV-negative, the adult donors had no recent acute infections or vaccinations. Sequencing used naive CD8+ T cells from PBMCs. The sequence derives from a man between 18 and 29 years old in good health. Some clones in this sample may be carry-over from other donors' samples. The chain carries TRBV7-9 and TRBJ2-2; D unresolved. This CDR3 reads CASSLGFGTGELFF. The CDR3 nucleotides are TGTGCCAGCAGCTTAGGGTTCGGGACCGGGGAGCTGTTTTTT.